Given below is one TCR beta chain in context. Its cognate antigen has yet to be identified. No base quality values were provided; no much bigger clone lies one nucleotide off. Including cysteine and phenylalanine, the CDR3 has 15 amino acids. Only the CDR3 DNA stays, 45 bases, in frame from base 1. Based on the germline V gene (reference sequence), the CDR1 and CDR2 sequences are GTSNPN and SVGIG. V is clipped by 0 bases and J by 1 base, and the sequence between their germline boundaries is 12 bases long. Donors were healthy HIV-negative adults with no recently reported acute infections or vaccinations. All donors were Caucasian adults living in Nashville, Tennessee, USA. Magnetic negative selection was used to enrich CD4+ T cells, after which naive cells were positively selected on CD45RA and the negative fraction became the memory subset. After blood collection by leukapheresis, PBMCs were isolated using Ficoll-Histopaque density gradient centrifugation and then cryopreserved in the vapor phase of liquid nitrogen. Analytical flow cytometry was used to check the purity and quantity of each magnetically sorted T cell population. Genomic DNA was isolated from each sorted fraction and quantified by UV absorbance on a Nanodrop 2000c.

This sample is part of a study of shared clonotypes between healthy human individuals (dated by TCRdb to 2019 to 2021). Turning to the overall study: Two women and a few men aged 18 to 49 years were included in the cohort. Each donor's leukapheresis produced roughly between about 0.85 and 10 billion PBMCs. For each donor, CD4 naive and CD4 memory were each given three plates, CD8 naive was given two plates, and CD8 memory was given one plate. To increase sequencing depth and limit assay-specific biases, TCR repertoire library preparation and sequencing were carried out by different laboratories using diverse techniques. Blood TCR repertoires of five healthy adults were deeply sequenced to estimate repertoire size and the extent of clonotype sharing between individuals.

Using the deep immunoSEQ assay, multiplex PCR amplified TCR CDR3 regions from genomic DNA. Extracted genomic DNA from each cell subset was spread evenly across all wells of several immunoSEQ 96-well plates, with each plate serving as a replicate. For sorted subsets, 200 to 250 ng of genomic DNA, equivalent to about 30,000 T cell genomes, went into each replicate PCR. Purified libraries were quantified with a Qubit 3.0 fluorometer, sized on a Bioanalyzer 2100, and re-quantified with the KAPA Library Quantification kit. Each immunoSEQ 96-well plate was sequenced on its own single-read 150-cycle Illumina NextSeq 550 flow cell. The authors processed their data as follows. Because only junctional sequences without quality scores were contained in the immunoSEQ output, filtering matching that applied to full-length reads could not be performed. Sequences were annotated with PyIR, a Python wrapper for IgBLAST v1.9, using IMGT germline references to assign V/J genes and CDR3. Any read was removed if the V/J assignment was weak (E-value above 1e-6), the CDR3 was missing, or the read contained stop codons, out-of-frame junctions, or ambiguous translated residues. V3J clonotypes were defined as sequences sharing the same inferred V gene, J gene, and CDR3 amino acid sequence. The percentage overlap between two repertoires was calculated by dividing the number of shared unique clonotypes by the size of the smaller repertoire. Three approaches were used to assess repertoire richness: RTK rarefaction, the Chao1 estimator, and Recon v2.1 estimates of unobserved clonotypes. For all TCRbeta clonotypes obtained by the gDNA method from four donors, generation probabilities were computed with OLGA. TCRdb provides this immuneACCESS table in a form limited to in-frame rearrangements. Some clones are lacking; in checked studies, under half of them reflect an unresolved V gene, and why the rest are absent is not known. Clone size and V and J calls were adopted from that table, with D and trimming inferred from the DNA. This sample gives millions of clones in total; around nine tenths of them show up just once. The ten top clones hold roughly 0.13% of the sample.

Here is what the overall study found, with its caveats: Naive subsets generally had larger estimated clonotype richness than memory subsets. Compared with non-shared clonotypes, the clonotypes found in all four sorted-subset donors had higher generation probabilities. Rarefaction of sorted-subset datasets indicated incomplete sequencing despite the large sequencing depth. Pairwise subsampling indicated that sequencing depth was expected to affect the degree of clonotype sharing among donors. Across a few donors, around 5% of naive CD4, roughly 3.3% of naive CD8, approximately 2.5% of memory CD4, and approximately 0.4% of memory CD8 clonotypes were shared. Sampling was restricted to blood, and TCR repertoires in tissues likely differ from the TCR repertoires found in blood. The genetic and exposure-history diversity represented was limited by the small number of donors.

Sequencing was performed on naive CD4+ T cells sorted from blood. The cell subset or site label on this specimen signifies: CD45RA+ positively selected. Recombination linked TRBV30 to TRBJ1-1; the best D guess is TRBD1, with 5 bases matching. This TCR derives from a man in his late teens or twenties in good health. The CDR3 is CAWSVLGTGNTEAFF. In nucleotide form, the sequence is TGTGCCTGGAGTGTACTAGGGACTGGGAACACTGAAGCTTTCTTT.